Each of the 26 T cell receptor beta chains below was sequenced from the same sample in a study of T cell repertoires in cytomegalovirus infection (dated by TCRdb to 2018 to 2020). The treatment or condition label on this specimen signifies: in vitro stimulation with specific CMV peptide epitopes to enrich CMV-specific T cells. Sequenced on an Illumina HiSeq 1500. In-frame beta chains were kept once TCRdb had trimmed the public reads at Q25 with fastp and called clones with MiXCR. CDR3 protein sequences are deduplicated, and each keeps its most common genes and DNA. This sample is represented by hundreds of thousands of distinct CDR3 sequences; 25% to 35% of them were singletons. The ten biggest clones cover 15% to 25% of the sample. Antigens of these TCRs are unknown. Sequenced here: cultured PBMCs, sampled from culture after CMV antigen stimulation. These receptors originate from a human donor in good health (CMV status not recorded). Some clones in this sample may be carry-over from other donors' samples.

This clonotype was seen repeatedly, ten times or more. The V call is TRBV7-8, the J call TRBJ2-1, with 8 bases matching TRBD2. The germline V gene encodes CDR1 SGHVS and CDR2 FQNEAQ. With 6 bases clipped from V and 0 bases from J, the junction kept 16 bases outside the gene matches. The CDR3 is 19 residues long. CDR3: CASSLLADNRASSYNEQFF. The CDR3 coding sequence is TGTGCCAGCAGTTTACTAGCGGATAACCGAGCCAGCTCCTACAATGAGCAGTTCTTC. Full variable domain (outside the CDR3, taken from reference TRBV7-8 and TRBJ2-1): GAGVSQSPRYKVAKRGQDVALRCDPISGHVSLFWYQQALGQGPEFLTYFQNEAQLDKSGLPSDRFFAERPEGSVSTLKIQRTQQEDSAVYLCASSLLADNRASSYNEQFFGPGTRLTVL.

This sequence joins TRBV19 and TRBJ1-1; D not resolved. The V gene lost 3 bases and the J gene lost 7 bases, with 12 bases spanning the gap. Germline assignment: CDR1 LNHDA and CDR2 SQIVND (reference sequence). The CDR3 runs to 13 residues. In nucleotides, the CDR3 is TGTGCCAGTAGTATTTGGGAATCGAATGAAGCTTTCTTT. This sequence encodes CASSIWESNEAFF.

V usage is TRBV30 and J usage is TRBJ2-5, with a possible D match to TRBD2 (5 bases). Trimming left V 1 base short and J 0 bases short, with 6 bases between. The length of the CDR3 is 13 residues. From germline, CDR1 is GTSNPN and CDR2 SVGIG (reference sequence). The CDR3 loop is CAWSGGNQETQYF. The CDR3 DNA reads as TGTGCCTGGAGTGGAGGGAACCAAGAGACCCAGTACTTC.

The chain has TRBV28 and TRBJ2-5, with D maybe TRBD1 (5 bases). The CDR3 loop spans 14 amino acids. The V gene's germline CDR1 is MDHEN and CDR2 SYDVKM. Trimming left V 6 bases short and J 1 base short, with 12 bases between. The chain's CDR3 is CASRPRQTQETQYF. The CDR3 nucleotides read TGTGCCAGCAGGCCACGACAGACCCAAGAGACCCAGTACTTC.

This clonotype was picked up a small number of times. The chain is built from TRBV19 and TRBJ1-1, with 7 positions matching TRBD1. From germline, CDR1 is LNHDA and CDR2 SQIVND (reference sequence). This CDR3 contains 15 residues. Trimming cost V 0 bases and J 0 bases; bases outside gene matches: 1. The CDR3 is CASSIDDRVNTEAFF. The CDR3 region has the DNA TGTGCCAGTAGTATAGATGACAGGGTGAACACTGAAGCTTTCTTT.

This clonotype turned up a few times. The chain links TRBV28 to TRBJ2-3; D is possibly TRBD1 (5 bases). This CDR3 contains 14 residues. CDR1 MDHEN and CDR2 SYDVKM come from the germline V gene. The V gene lost 7 bases and the J gene lost 0 bases, with 11 bases spanning the gap. CDR3 sequence reads: CASKGAASTDTQYF. For the CDR3, the DNA is TGTGCCAGCAAAGGGGCGGCTAGCACAGATACGCAGTATTTT. The entire variable domain, with the rest obtained from reference TRBV28 and TRBJ2-3, is as follows: DVKVTQSSRYLVKRTGEKVFLECVQDMDHENMFWYRQDPGLGLRLIYFSYDVKMKEKGDIPEGYSVSREKKERFSLILESASTNQTSMYLCASKGAASTDTQYFGPGTRLTVL.

The rearrangement uses TRBV12-3 or TRBV12-4 and TRBJ1-1; D might be TRBD1 (5 bases). Trimming cost V 7 bases and J 6 bases, with 15 bases left between them. The CDR3 runs 13 residues. The CDR3 DNA reads TGTGCCAGCACTCCTTCGGGGGGTTCTGAAGCTTTCTTT. Protein: CASTPSGGSEAFF.

In this sample, this clonotype turned up a few times. CDR3 amino acids: CASSLNRPGTAGGTLHF. CDR3 nucleotide sequence: TGTGCCAGCAGCTTAAACAGGCCTGGGACCGCCGGTGGGACCCTCCACTTT. This chain uses TRBV7-2 with TRBJ1-6, with D perhaps TRBD1 (5 bases). This CDR3 has 17 residues. The V gene lost 2 bases and the J gene lost 14 bases, with 25 bases spanning the gap. Germline V gene lookup returns CDR1 SGHTA and CDR2 FQGNSA. The whole variable domain, filled in from reference TRBV7-2 and TRBJ1-6, reads GAGVSQSPSNKVTEKGKDVELRCDPISGHTALYWYRQSLGQGLEFLIYFQGNSAPDKSGLPSDRFSAERTGGSVSTLTIQRTQQEDSAVYLCASSLNRPGTAGGTLHFGNGTRLTVT.

At least ten counts were recorded for this clonotype. The rearrangement links TRBV7-2 to TRBJ2-2; possible D gene TRBD2, 7 bases. The CDR3 extends over 16 amino acids. V was pared by 2 bases and J by 2 bases, with 12 bases between. CDR1 SGHTA and CDR2 FQGNSA come from the germline V gene. The CDR3 DNA reads as TGTGCCAGCAGCTTATGGGGGGGACAAAACACCGGGGAGCTGTTTTTT. It yields the protein CASSLWGGQNTGELFF. Supplemented by reference TRBV7-2 and TRBJ2-2, the full variable domain reads GAGVSQSPSNKVTEKGKDVELRCDPISGHTALYWYRQSLGQGLEFLIYFQGNSAPDKSGLPSDRFSAERTGGSVSTLTIQRTQQEDSAVYLCASSLWGGQNTGELFFGEGSRLTVL.

This clonotype was observed a handful of times. This chain links TRBV29-1 with TRBJ2-7; D is unclear. V was shortened by 3 bases and J by 4 bases, with 19 bases between the two germline ends. Germline V gene lookup returns CDR1 SQVTM and CDR2 ANQGSEA. This CDR3 spans 15 amino acids. CDR3 sequence: CSVEAVRGAGYEQYF. Written as DNA, the CDR3 is TGCAGCGTTGAGGCCGTGAGAGGCGCCGGTTACGAGCAGTACTTC.

For the CDR3, the DNA is TGTGCCAGCACCTCCCGTAGGGTGCGGGGGGCACTCCAGTACTTC. It codes for CASTSRRVRGALQYF. The chain links TRBV6-2 or TRBV6-3 to TRBJ2-5; 8 bases map to TRBD2. V shed 7 bases, J shed 10 bases, and the junction held 17 bases outside the gene matches. Germline V gene sequence: CDR1 MNHEY, CDR2 SVGEGT. The CDR3 spans 15 residues.

The chain carries TRBV24-1 and TRBJ2-5; D is perhaps TRBD2 (6 bases). This CDR3 has 15 amino acids. Germline V gene data show CDR1 as KGHDR and CDR2 as SFDVKD. The V and J ends lost 5 bases and 7 bases respectively, with 19 bases between them. CDR3 protein: CATSVAGPGTGTQYF. DNA for the CDR3: TGTGCCACCAGTGTCGCGGGACCCGGTACGGGGACCCAGTACTTC.

In this sample, this clonotype turned up many times. The chain carries TRBV5-4 and TRBJ2-3; 7 positions match TRBD2. Germline CDR1 reads SGHNT; CDR2 reads YYREEE (reference sequence). With V trimmed by 1 base and J by 3 bases, 5 bases remained unmatched. The CDR3 covers 15 residues. Here the CDR3 DNA reads TGTGCCAGCAGCTTGAAACTAGCGAAAACAGATACGCAGTATTTT. It translates to CASSLKLAKTDTQYF.

The rearrangement links TRBV10-3 to TRBJ1-5; the D gene is possibly TRBD1 (5 bases). The V end was cut by 6 bases, the J end by 2 bases, with 11 bases between. The CDR3 is made up of 14 amino acids. CDR1 is ENHRY and CDR2 is SYGVKD in the germline V gene. The DNA for the CDR3 is TGTGCCATCAGCGGCCCGGGGGGCAATCAGCCCCAGCATTTT. This encodes CAISGPGGNQPQHF.

This clonotype was picked up a small number of times. The chain couples TRBV7-2 to TRBJ1-5; D not certain. CDR3 size: 14 residues. CDR1 and CDR2 from the germline V gene are SGHTA and FQGNSA. Trimming took 6 bases from V and 0 from J, leaving 9 bases between them. The CDR3 coding sequence is TGTGCCAGCAGAGGCTGGAGTAGCAATCAGCCCCAGCATTTT. Translating gives CASRGWSSNQPQHF.

This clonotype was seen a handful of times. This chain uses TRBV7-9 with TRBJ1-2; 7 bases are a match to TRBD1. The trim removed 4 bases at V and 3 bases at J, leaving 8 bases unmatched. The CDR3 extends over 15 amino acids. Germline V CDR1 and CDR2: SEHNR, FQNEAQ (reference sequence). The CDR3 coding sequence is TGTGCCAGCAGCTCGAACCAGGGGGACTACTATGGCTACACCTTC. This encodes CASSSNQGDYYGYTF. The full variable domain, rest sourced from reference TRBV7-9 and TRBJ1-2, is DTGVSQNPRHKITKRGQNVTFRCDPISEHNRLYWYRQTLGQGPEFLTYFQNEAQLEKSRLLSDRFSAERPKGSFSTLEIQRTEQGDSAMYLCASSSNQGDYYGYTFGSGTRLTVV.

There are many counts of this clonotype. V and J are TRBV7-8 and TRBJ1-5; 7 nucleotides line up with TRBD1. The CDR3 has 14 amino acids. The germline CDR1 and CDR2 sequences are SGHVS and FQNEAQ. Trimming took 5 bases from V and 2 from J; bases not matched to a gene: 3. The CDR3 DNA reads as TGTGCCAGCAGCGACAGGGCGGGCAATCAGCCCCAGCATTTT. This encodes CASSDRAGNQPQHF.

This clonotype was seen a handful of times. The rearrangement joins TRBV12-3 or TRBV12-4 to TRBJ2-5, with 9 bases lining up with TRBD1. Trimming at V came to 6 bases and at J to 4 bases, leaving 9 bases not matched to a gene. CDR3 length equals 15 residues. The CDR3: CASRFGTGFGETQYF. CDR3 DNA sequence: TGTGCCAGCAGATTTGGGACAGGGTTCGGAGAGACCCAGTACTTC.

CDR3 residues: CASSPLAANEQFF. CDR3 sequence (DNA): TGTGCCAGCAGTCCTCTAGCGGCGAATGAGCAGTTCTTC. V and J are TRBV28 and TRBJ2-1; the match to TRBD2 covers 7 bases. The CDR3 runs to 13 residues. Germline V gene lookup returns CDR1 MDHEN and CDR2 SYDVKM. J lost 7 bases, V lost 5 bases, and 5 bases had no gene match.

The chain carries TRBV19 and TRBJ2-3; either TRBD1 or TRBD2 may fit D (5 bases each). Trimming removed 3 bases from V and 3 bases from J, with 10 bases in between. The CDR3 length is 14 residues. Germline V gene lookup returns CDR1 LNHDA and CDR2 SQIVND (reference sequence). The CDR3 is CASSITGTTDTQYF. As DNA, the CDR3 is TGTGCCAGTAGTATCACCGGGACGACAGATACGCAGTATTTT.

The gene calls are TRBV4-1 and TRBJ2-1; 9 nucleotides line up with TRBD1. This CDR3 comprises 15 residues. CDR1 and CDR2 (germline): MGHRA, YSYEKL. After removal of 0 bases from V and 10 bases from J, the junction contained 7 bases not matched to a gene. The CDR3 coding sequence is TGCGCCAGCAGCCAAGACAGGACAGGGGCCCCCGAGCAGTTCTTC. The encoded protein is CASSQDRTGAPEQFF.

J is TRBJ1-5 and V is TRBV2, with D possibly being TRBD1 (5 bases). Trimming shortened V by 2 bases and J by 7 bases, and 12 bases separated the two germline ends. The CDR3 covers 14 residues. Germline lookup yields CDR1 SNHLY and CDR2 FYNNEI. CDR3 residues: CASSEWGFGQPQHF. CDR3 in DNA: TGTGCCAGCAGTGAATGGGGGTTCGGCCAGCCCCAGCATTTT.

This clonotype was seen a handful of times. V usage is TRBV27 and J usage is TRBJ1-1, with 8 bases aligning to TRBD1. CDR3 length: 16 residues. Germline assignment: CDR1 MNHEY and CDR2 SMNVEV (reference sequence). V shed 4 bases, J shed 1 base, and the junction held 8 bases outside the gene matches. CDR3 amino acids: CASSSLQGVGNTEAFF. In nucleotides, the CDR3 is TGTGCCAGCAGTTCACTACAGGGGGTGGGGAACACTGAAGCTTTCTTT.

This clonotype has ten or more counts. Here the CDR3 reads CASSSTTGKKNYEQYF. DNA of the CDR3: TGTGCCAGCAGTTCCACTACAGGGAAGAAGAACTACGAGCAGTACTTC. This sequence joins TRBV6-1 and TRBJ2-7, with TRBD1 as a possible D gene (6 bases). The germline gives CDR1 MNHNS, CDR2 SASEGT. Trimming took off 5 bases at V and 3 bases at J, with 20 bases between the two ends. This CDR3 comprises 16 residues.

This clonotype was seen more than once but under ten times. The chain joins TRBV12-3 or TRBV12-4 to TRBJ1-2, with D perhaps matching TRBD1 (5 bases). V was pared by 5 bases and J by 11 bases, with 12 bases between. This CDR3 contains 11 residues. CDR3 DNA: TGTGCCAGCAGTCGACAGACCACGTACACCTTC. Protein: CASSRQTTYTF.

This clonotype was seen many times. The chain has TRBV7-2 and TRBJ2-7; maybe TRBD2 (5 bases). V lost 1 base and J lost 3, with 10 bases in between. Germline V lookup: CDR1 SGHTA, CDR2 FQGNSA. This CDR3 contains 14 residues. CDR3 in DNA: TGTGCCAGCAGCTTAGACCTAGCAAACTACGAGCAGTACTTC. As protein: CASSLDLANYEQYF.